The 31 T cell receptor beta chains below all came from one sample that was sequenced in a study of radiotherapy plus CTLA-4 blockade in lung cancer. Clones were read by immunoSEQ multiplex PCR, and TCRdb kept only the in-frame ones, dropping some. The table lists about 68,000 clones, approximately 79% of them singletons. Sample: peripheral blood, taken from a patient treated with radiotherapy plus ipilimumab. The receptors here all came from a human donor with non-small cell lung cancer who had a complete response to radiotherapy plus ipilimumab.

This chain uses TRBV6-5 with TRBJ2-5; 15 nucleotides agree with TRBD2. The CDR3 is made up of 15 amino acids. After removal of 8 bases from V and 4 bases from J, the junction contained 5 bases not matched to a gene. Germline V gene lookup returns CDR1 MNHEY and CDR2 SVGAGI. DNA of the CDR3: TGTGCCAGCGGCAGGACTAGCGGGAGGGTAGAGACCCAGTACTTC. Translating gives CASGRTSGRVETQYF.

This clone was picked up one time. The gene calls are TRBV6-5 and TRBJ1-1, with 11 positions matching TRBD1. CDR1 and CDR2 (germline): MNHEY, SVGAGI. J lost 1 base, V lost 2 bases, and 3 bases had no gene match. This CDR3 spans 16 amino acids. CDR3 sequence (DNA): TGTGCCAGCAGTTACGATGGACAGGGGGCGAACACTGAAGCTTTCTTT. Its translation is CASSYDGQGANTEAFF.

This rearrangement joins TRBV30 to TRBJ2-1; TRBD2 might be the D (6 bases). Between the trimmed V and J ends, which lost 2 bases and 6 bases, there was a span of 11 bases. The CDR3 sequence is 13 residues long. Germline lookup yields CDR1 GTSNPN and CDR2 SVGIG (reference sequence). The CDR3 bases are TGTGCCTGGAGTCGGGACTCGCCCAATGAGCAGTTCTTC. Encoded protein: CAWSRDSPNEQFF.

The chain couples TRBV28 to TRBJ2-2, with D uncertain. The CDR3 is 14 amino acids. The germline CDR1 and CDR2 sequences are MDHEN and SYDVKM. V was shortened by 5 bases and J by 4 bases, with 11 bases between the two germline ends. The CDR3 DNA sequence: TGTGCCAGCAGTCTCTCGGGTCGCACCGGGGAGCTGTTTTTT. Amino acids: CASSLSGRTGELFF.

This chain uses TRBV14 with TRBJ1-1; 8 bases align to TRBD1. Trimming cost V 4 bases and J 11 bases; bases outside gene matches: 6. CDR1 is SGHDN and CDR2 is FVKESK in the germline V gene. The CDR3 is 12 amino acids. CDR3 protein: CASSPLDRAAFF. Written as DNA, the CDR3 is TGTGCCAGCAGCCCCCTGGACAGGGCGGCTTTCTTT.

The chain has TRBV7-6 and TRBJ1-5, with 9 positions matching TRBD1. Per germline, CDR1 SGHVS and CDR2 FNYEAQ. The CDR3 extends over 15 amino acids. J was trimmed by 3 bases and V by 5 bases; bases with no gene match: 5. CDR3 nucleotide sequence: TGTGCCAGCAGCCCAGGACAGGGGAACAATCAGCCCCAGCATTTT. Residues: CASSPGQGNNQPQHF.

Only a few counts were recorded for this clone. The rearrangement uses TRBV6-1 and TRBJ1-4, with D possibly matching TRBD1 (6 bases). V lost 7 bases and J lost 9, with 18 bases in between. Germline loops: CDR1 MNHNS, CDR2 SASEGT. The CDR3 has 14 amino acids. The CDR3 is CASTMKQGSQKLFF. CDR3 in DNA: TGTGCCAGCACCATGAAGCAGGGGTCACAAAAACTGTTTTTT.

Only one count was recorded for this clone. The chain carries TRBV6-4 and TRBJ1-2, with 7 positions matching TRBD1. With V trimmed by 6 bases and J by 2 bases, 3 bases remained unmatched. The V gene's germline CDR1 is MRHNA and CDR2 SNTAGT. CDR3 length: 13 residues. The CDR3 coding sequence is TGTGCCAGCAGGCAGGGGGGAAACTATGGCTACACCTTC. The encoded protein is CASRQGGNYGYTF.

A word on this clone: Within the sample, other DNA sequences also encode this same CDR3. The chain is built from TRBV30 and TRBJ2-7; D is ambiguous. CDR1 is GTSNPN, CDR2 SVGIG, per germline (reference sequence). The CDR3 contains 12 residues. Between the trimmed V and J ends, which lost 3 bases and 7 bases, there was a span of 13 bases. CDR3 residues: CAWSPVSSEQYF. The CDR3 DNA reads TGTGCCTGGAGCCCCGTCTCGAGTGAGCAGTACTTC.

The rearrangement uses TRBV2 and TRBJ1-3, with a tentative D call TRBD1 (6 bases). CDR1 and CDR2 (germline): SNHLY, FYNNEI. The V end lost 6 bases, the J end lost 3 bases, and 12 bases lay between the germline ends. The CDR3 extends over 14 amino acids. CDR3 sequence: CASSLTGYGNTIYF. The CDR3 coding sequence is TGTGCCAGCAGCCTTACAGGGTATGGAAACACCATATATTTT.

The chain couples TRBV30 to TRBJ1-1, with 9 nucleotides matching TRBD1. There are 16 residues in the CDR3. CDR1 is GTSNPN and CDR2 is SVGIG in the germline V gene (reference sequence). With V trimmed by 4 bases and J by 0 bases, 9 bases remained unmatched. The chain's CDR3 is CAWTPRGQGVNTEAFF. The CDR3 coding sequence is TGTGCCTGGACTCCTAGGGGACAGGGAGTGAACACTGAAGCTTTCTTT.

The rearrangement uses TRBV7-2 and TRBJ1-2; D is perhaps TRBD1 (6 bases). Germline V CDR1 and CDR2: SGHTA, FQGNSA. With 4 bases removed from V and 7 bases from J, the gap between germline ends came to 19 bases. The CDR3 is 15 residues long. The CDR3 region has the DNA TGTGCCAGCAGCTCGACAGGCGCGGTACTCAGTGGCTACACCTTC. Its protein is CASSSTGAVLSGYTF.

The chain couples TRBV5-1 to TRBJ2-7; tentatively, D is TRBD1 or TRBD2 (5 bases each). Germline V lookup: CDR1 SGHRS, CDR2 YFSETQ. V shed 0 bases and J shed 4 bases, with 8 bases lying between them. This CDR3 region has 13 residues. CDR3 loop: CASSLDGGYEQYV. CDR3 bases: TGCGCCAGCAGCTTGGATGGGGGTTACGAGCAGTACGTC.

The rearrangement uses TRBV7-9 and TRBJ2-7; D uncertain. This CDR3 comprises 13 residues. V was cut by 4 bases and J by 3 bases, with 10 bases left in between. The germline CDR1 and CDR2 sequences are SEHNR and FQNEAQ (reference sequence). The CDR3 DNA is TGTGCCAGCAGCTCCGGACGAATCTACGAGCAGTACGTC. It yields the protein CASSSGRIYEQYV.

The V gene is TRBV2, the J gene TRBJ2-4; no definite D call. Trimming left V 7 bases short and J 0 bases short, with 13 bases between. Germline CDR1 reads SNHLY; CDR2 reads FYNNEI. The CDR3 covers 15 residues. CDR3 in amino acids: CASTGQHLAKNIQYF. The CDR3 DNA reads as TGTGCCAGCACGGGCCAACACTTAGCCAAAAACATTCAGTACTTC.

V is TRBV7-6 and J is TRBJ2-2; 11 bases align to TRBD2. Per germline, CDR1 SGHVS and CDR2 FNYEAQ. The trim removed 3 bases at V and 0 bases at J, leaving 3 bases unmatched. The CDR3 consists of 17 residues. DNA for the CDR3: TGTGCCAGCAGCTTCGGACTAGCGGGTGCGAACACCGGGGAGCTGTTTTTT. Translation gives CASSFGLAGANTGELFF.

A word on this clone: Other DNA sequences within the sample encode an identical CDR3. V gene TRBV30 combines with J gene TRBJ1-2; D unresolved. Per the germline V gene, CDR1 is GTSNPN and CDR2 is SVGIG (reference sequence). The CDR3 covers 10 residues. The ends were cut back, 3 bases at V and 8 bases at J, with 7 bases in the middle. CDR3 nucleotides: TGTGCCTGGAGGAAGGGAGGCTACACCTTC. Residues: CAWRKGGYTF.

This sequence joins TRBV6-5 and TRBJ2-1; the match to TRBD1 covers 7 bases. Germline trimming cut 6 bases from V and 9 bases from J; bases unmatched to any gene: 11. This CDR3 region has 14 residues. CDR1 and CDR2 (germline): MNHEY, SVGAGI. The CDR3 is CASSTTLQGSEQFF. CDR3 DNA: TGTGCCAGCAGCACAACTTTACAGGGGAGTGAGCAGTTCTTC.

The chain joins TRBV7-2 to TRBJ1-1, with unresolved D. Germline assignment: CDR1 SGHTA and CDR2 FQGNSA. There are 12 residues in the CDR3. The V end was cut by 2 bases, the J end by 4 bases, with 5 bases between. CDR3 nucleotides: TGTGCCAGCAGCTTAACGGGCACTGAAGCTTTCTTT. Its translation: CASSLTGTEAFF.

The gene calls are TRBV2 and TRBJ1-6, with 8 positions matching TRBD1. With 4 bases clipped from V and 4 bases from J, the junction kept 12 bases outside the gene matches. The V gene's germline CDR1 is SNHLY and CDR2 FYNNEI. CDR3 length: 18 amino acids. DNA of the CDR3: TGTGCCAGCAGTGTGGGATTTAGGGGACAGGAATATAATTCACCCCTCCACTTT. This gives the protein CASSVGFRGQEYNSPLHF.

This chain uses TRBV30 with TRBJ1-5; 7 positions agree with TRBD1. The J segment lost 6 bases and the V segment lost 2 bases, leaving 7 bases of the junction unmatched. The CDR3 covers 14 residues. CDR1 and CDR2 (germline): GTSNPN, SVGIG (reference sequence). In nucleotides, the CDR3 is TGTGCCTGGAGTCCCCTACAGGGGAGTCAGCCCCAGCATTTT. Its protein is CAWSPLQGSQPQHF.

The count of this clone is one. The chain is built from TRBV2 and TRBJ1-5; D is ambiguous. Germline CDR1 and CDR2: SNHLY and FYNNEI. Deletions cut 6 bases from V and 0 bases from J, with 6 bases between. The CDR3 spans 13 residues. This CDR3 is CASRLYSNQPQHF. CDR3 DNA sequence: TGTGCCAGCAGACTTTATAGCAATCAGCCCCAGCATTTT. Looking up the rest from reference TRBV2 and TRBJ1-5 gives the full variable domain: EPEVTQTPSHQVTQMGQEVILRCVPISNHLYFYWYRQILGQKVEFLVSFYNNEISEKSEIFDDQFSVERPDGSNFTLKIRSTKLEDSAMYFCASRLYSNQPQHFGDGTRLSIL.

This clone was seen only once. The V and J genes are TRBV13 and TRBJ2-3; TRBD1 agrees at 10 bases. The CDR3 has 17 residues. Germline loops: CDR1 PRHDT, CDR2 FYEKMQ (reference sequence). The junction had 9 bases not matched to a gene; V was cut back by 2 bases and J by 4 bases. CDR3 nucleotides: TGTGCCAGCAGCTTACTCCCGGGACAGGGGATCCCAGATACGCAGTATTTT. Translated: CASSLLPGQGIPDTQYF. Drawing the rest from reference TRBV13 and TRBJ2-3, the complete variable domain is AAGVIQSPRHLIKEKRETATLKCYPIPRHDTVYWYQQGPGQDPQFLISFYEKMQSDKGSIPDRFSAQQFSDYHSELNMSSLELGDSALYFCASSLLPGQGIPDTQYFGPGTRLTVL.

V is TRBV6-5 and J is TRBJ2-3; tentatively, D is TRBD1 (5 bases). This CDR3 comprises 11 residues. Germline V gene data show CDR1 as MNHEY and CDR2 as SVGAGI. V was shortened by 6 bases and J by 7 bases, with 8 bases between the two germline ends. In DNA form, the CDR3 reads TGTGCCAGCAGAAGGGGAAATACGCAGTATTTT. Translating gives CASRRGNTQYF.

The J gene is TRBJ1-4, the V gene TRBV30; 10 bases fit TRBD1. Trimming removed 5 bases from V and 6 bases from J; junction bases left unmatched: 6. The germline gives CDR1 GTSNPN, CDR2 SVGIG (reference sequence). The CDR3 runs to 14 residues. The CDR3 region has the DNA TGTGCCTGGGAAAGCGGGACAGGGGATGAAAAACTGTTTTTT. Translating it yields CAWESGTGDEKLFF.

The chain joins TRBV11-2 to TRBJ1-1; tentative D call: TRBD1 (6 bases). Trimming shortened V by 3 bases and J by 3 bases, and 14 bases separated the two germline ends. CDR1 and CDR2 from the germline V gene are SGHAT and FQNNGV. The CDR3 sequence is 15 residues long. The CDR3 protein is CASSFLTGGDTEAFF. The CDR3 DNA reads TGTGCCAGCAGCTTCTTGACAGGCGGGGACACTGAAGCTTTCTTT.

This clone was observed a handful of times. The rearrangement uses TRBV4-1 and TRBJ1-1; the D gene is possibly TRBD1 (5 bases). V was pared by 1 base and J by 2 bases, with 11 bases between. CDR3 size: 15 residues. CDR1 is MGHRA, CDR2 YSYEKL, per germline. CDR3 loop: CASSQARGTNTEAFF. The DNA of the CDR3 is TGCGCCAGCAGCCAAGCTAGGGGCACTAACACTGAAGCTTTCTTT.

The rearrangement uses TRBV28 and TRBJ1-2; D gene uncertain. Germline CDR1 reads MDHEN; CDR2 reads SYDVKM. Trimming removed 5 bases at V and 11 bases at J, with 15 bases between. The CDR3 consists of 12 residues. Here the CDR3 DNA reads TGTGCCAGCAGTCCCCGCGGGGTAGTGTACACCTTC. Its protein product is CASSPRGVVYTF.

The gene calls are TRBV6-6 and TRBJ2-4, with TRBD2 matching over 10 bases. Germline CDR1 and CDR2: MNHNY and SVGAGI (reference sequence). This CDR3 is built from 15 residues. The J segment lost 5 bases and the V segment lost 6 bases, leaving 7 bases of the junction unmatched. The CDR3 sequence: CASSLVAGGENIQYF. The CDR3 DNA reads TGTGCCAGCAGCTTAGTAGCGGGGGGAGAAAACATTCAGTACTTC.

The sample holds a few counts of this clone. The chain couples TRBV18 to TRBJ2-2; D remains ambiguous. This CDR3 comprises 13 residues. Germline V CDR1 and CDR2: KGHSH, LQKENI. V dropped 3 bases and J dropped 6 bases, with 8 bases sitting between them. The CDR3 spells CASSPPMPGELFF. DNA of the CDR3: TGTGCCAGCTCACCTCCTATGCCCGGGGAGCTGTTTTTT.

The V call is TRBV5-6, the J call TRBJ1-1; no reliable D call. The germline V gene has CDR1 SGHDT and CDR2 YYEEEE. CDR3 size: 16 residues. With 4 bases removed from V and 0 bases from J, the gap between germline ends came to 16 bases. This CDR3 reads CASSHQIMGMNTEAFF. DNA of the CDR3: TGTGCCAGCAGCCACCAAATTATGGGGATGAACACTGAAGCTTTCTTT.